This TCR beta chain stems from a study of blood T cells in healthy people across ages (dated by TCRdb to the mid-2010s). For the study in its entirety: Template switching captured roughly one uniquely barcoded TCR beta cDNA molecule per two T cells in model experiments. To avoid experimental bias, donors of different ages were spread randomly across the sequencing lanes. Donors were grouped into four age groups: young (average about 15 years), middle-aged (roughly 38), aged (about 60) and long-lived (over 80). To track age-related changes in TCR beta repertoire diversity, the study relied on deep sequencing normalized with unique cDNA molecular identifiers. The study analyzed two additional independent replicas of 1 million unique cDNA reads from the same blood draw for two donors, one aged 18 to 29 and one aged 80 or older. Findings and caveats that apply to the study as a whole: The CMV infection status of donors was not known, potentially confounding age-related changes in expanded clonotypes. There was a strong correlation between observed TCR beta diversity and the percentage of naive T cells measured by flow cytometry. Because profiling used bulk unsorted PBMCs, naive and antigen-experienced compartments could not be compared conclusively. Estimates of total diversity from one million sequenced T cells were regarded as lower bounds and underestimates. Observed TCR beta diversity per million T cells fell roughly linearly with age, and a significant reduction was already apparent by age about 36. Compared with the aged group, more naive CD4+ T cells, fewer expanded clones and increased TCR diversity were shown by the long-lived group, suggesting age selection.

Library preparation used 5' RACE. The sample was run on an Illumina HiSeq 2500. A second PCR of roughly 6 to 12 cycles was performed with a sample-barcoded 5' primer and a J-beta primer mix. A template-switch 5' adaptor carrying 12 random nucleotides introduced a unique molecular identifier onto each TCR beta cDNA molecule. At least 3 million CDR3-containing paired-end reads were obtained from each sample. All of the RNA was converted into first-strand cDNA using the Mint cDNA synthesis kit, with a TRBC-specific oligonucleotide serving as the primer. Following uracil-DNA glycosylase treatment, all cDNA underwent a first 18-cycle PCR with the universal primers M1SS and BC2_uni_R. As for how the authors treated the data: For normalization, 1 million high-quality reads were randomly selected from each sample, with every read carrying a distinct molecular identifier. Instead of being binned into consensus sequences, reads that shared molecular identifiers were thrown out. CDR3 identification, clonotype clustering and error correction used MiTCR with a Q25 quality threshold and the strictest error-elimination algorithm. A nonparametric unseen species model with Euler transformation was used to estimate lower-bound total TCR beta diversity. Through fastp at Q25 and MiXCR, TCRdb rebuilt clones from the public reads, retaining in-frame beta chains. Each record represents a unique CDR3 protein, reported with the most common genes and DNA among its rows. TCRdb's processing, not the authors', yielded these V and J calls. The table for this sample lists fewer than 950,000 distinct CDR3 sequences; 40% to 65% of them were counted only once. The ten largest clones represent approximately 40% of the sample.

Including cysteine and phenylalanine, the CDR3 has 14 amino acids. CDR3 DNA only is kept here, 42 bases in frame from base 1. Trimming takes 6 bases from V and 8 bases from J, and the germline ends sit 20 bases apart. Per the germline V gene, SQVTM is the CDR1 and ANQGSEA is the CDR2. This clonotype was detected ten times or more. The clone's antigen remains unknown. No base quality values were provided; no much bigger clone lies one nucleotide off. Systemically healthy Caucasian individuals from Russia, roughly 40 in total and aged roughly 6 to 95 years, were included as donors. Around 9.9 milliliters of peripheral blood were collected from each donor into EDTA-treated Vacutainer tubes. Ficoll-Paque density-gradient centrifugation was used to isolate PBMCs, with at least 7 million per sample. Total RNA, at least 6 micrograms per sample, was extracted from PBMCs with Trizol reagent. For every donor, flow cytometry on a PBMC aliquot measured the percentage of naive CD45RAhigh/CD27high T cells.

Sequencing was done on a sample of blood. The chain joins TRBV29-1 to TRBJ2-4; the D region may be TRBD1 or TRBD2, each matching 6 bases equally. The receptor comes from a man aged 80 or over in good health. The CDR3 protein: CSVLVGGMMDIQYF. In nucleotide form, the sequence is TGCAGCGTACTAGTAGGGGGGATGATGGACATTCAGTACTTC.